The next 3 T cell receptor beta chains were all read from a single sample in a study of resident and recirculating memory T cells in vitiligo. Sequencing used immunoSEQ multiplex PCR; TCRdb keeps in-frame clones, though not all of them. The table lists 70,000 or so clones, approximately 90% of them singletons. The sequenced sample was blood. The source is a male donor with vitiligo.

The chain employs TRBV7-9 and TRBJ1-5, with unresolved D. The V end was cut by 5 bases, the J end by 3 bases, with 11 bases between. The CDR3 spans 14 residues. The germline V gene encodes CDR1 SEHNR and CDR2 FQNEAQ (reference sequence). This CDR3 reads CASSPPLANQPQHF. The DNA of the CDR3 is TGTGCCAGCAGCCCCCCCCTGGCCAATCAGCCCCAGCATTTT.

The CDR3 region is CASSLGGARTDTQYF. For the CDR3, the DNA is TGTGCCAGCAGTCTAGGAGGGGCAAGGACAGATACGCAGTATTTT. The V call is TRBV6-6, the J call TRBJ2-3; a weak D match, TRBD2 (6 bases). Germline V gene sequence: CDR1 MNHNY, CDR2 SVGAGI (reference sequence). This CDR3 spans 15 amino acids. The V end lost 5 bases, the J end lost 3 bases, and 15 bases lay between the germline ends.

The chain is built from TRBV27 and TRBJ2-7; 9 nucleotides align to TRBD1. The CDR3 is 14 amino acids. Germline V CDR1 and CDR2: MNHEY, SMNVEV (reference sequence). Trimming removed 4 bases from V and 2 bases from J; junction bases left unmatched: 3. CDR3 protein: CASSSDRGPYEQYF. DNA of the CDR3: TGTGCCAGCAGTTCGGACAGGGGACCCTACGAGCAGTACTTC.